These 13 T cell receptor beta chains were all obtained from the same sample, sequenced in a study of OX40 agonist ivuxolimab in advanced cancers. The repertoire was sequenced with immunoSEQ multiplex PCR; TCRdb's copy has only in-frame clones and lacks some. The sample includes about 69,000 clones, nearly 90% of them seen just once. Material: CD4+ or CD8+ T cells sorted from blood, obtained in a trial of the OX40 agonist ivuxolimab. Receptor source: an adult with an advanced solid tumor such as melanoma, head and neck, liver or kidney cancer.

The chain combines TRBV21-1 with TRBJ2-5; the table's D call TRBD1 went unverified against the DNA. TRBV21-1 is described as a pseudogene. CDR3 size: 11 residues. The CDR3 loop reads CASSPIQTQYF. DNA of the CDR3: TGTGCCAGCAGCCCAATTCAGACCCAGTACTTC.

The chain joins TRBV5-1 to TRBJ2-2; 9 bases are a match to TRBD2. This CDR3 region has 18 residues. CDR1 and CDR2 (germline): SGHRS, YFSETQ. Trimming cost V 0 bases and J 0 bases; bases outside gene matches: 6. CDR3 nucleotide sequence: TGCGCCAGCAGCTTGGAGGCGGGAGGGCCGGCGAACACCGGGGAGCTGTTTTTT. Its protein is CASSLEAGGPANTGELFF.

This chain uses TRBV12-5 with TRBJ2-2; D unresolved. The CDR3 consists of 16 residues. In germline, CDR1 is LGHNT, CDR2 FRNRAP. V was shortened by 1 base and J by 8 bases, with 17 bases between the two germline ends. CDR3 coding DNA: TGTGCTAGTGGTTTGGATTACCGGGCCTCCGCTGGGGAGCTGTTTTTT. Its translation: CASGLDYRASAGELFF.

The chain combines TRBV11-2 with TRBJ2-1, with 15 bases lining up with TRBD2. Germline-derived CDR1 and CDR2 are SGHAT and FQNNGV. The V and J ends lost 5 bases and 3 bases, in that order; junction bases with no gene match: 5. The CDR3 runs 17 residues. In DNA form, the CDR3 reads TGTGCCAGCAGCCTCGGGACTAGCGGGAGGATCTACAATGAGCAGTTCTTC. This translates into CASSLGTSGRIYNEQFF.

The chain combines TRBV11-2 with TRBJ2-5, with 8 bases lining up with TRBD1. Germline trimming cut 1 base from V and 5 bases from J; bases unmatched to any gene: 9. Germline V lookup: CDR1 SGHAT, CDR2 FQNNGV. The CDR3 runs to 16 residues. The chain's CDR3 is CASSLARGRILETQYF. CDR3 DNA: TGTGCCAGCAGCTTAGCCAGGGGGCGTATTTTGGAGACCCAGTACTTC.

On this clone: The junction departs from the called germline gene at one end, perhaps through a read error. CDR3 loop: CASSLELVGETQYF. DNA for the CDR3: TGTGCTAGCAGCTTAGAGCTGGTGGGGGAGACCCAGTACTTC. The rearrangement joins TRBV7-7 to TRBJ2-5; no firm D call. The germline V gene has CDR1 SSHAT and CDR2 FNYEAQ (reference sequence). The CDR3 runs 14 residues. The complete variable domain, with remaining parts taken from reference TRBV7-7 and TRBJ2-5, reads GAGVSQSPRYKVTKRGQDVTLRCDPISSHATLYWYQQALGQGPEFLTYFNYEAQPDKSGLPSDRFSAERPEGSISTLTIQRTEQRDSAMYRCASSLELVGETQYFGPGTRLLVL.

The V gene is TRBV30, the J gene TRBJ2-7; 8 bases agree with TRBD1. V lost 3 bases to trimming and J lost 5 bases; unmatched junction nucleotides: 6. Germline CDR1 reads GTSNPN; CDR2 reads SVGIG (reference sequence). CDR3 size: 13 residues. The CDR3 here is CAWSRQGAHEQYF. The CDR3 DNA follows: TGTGCCTGGAGCAGGCAGGGGGCTCACGAGCAGTACTTC.

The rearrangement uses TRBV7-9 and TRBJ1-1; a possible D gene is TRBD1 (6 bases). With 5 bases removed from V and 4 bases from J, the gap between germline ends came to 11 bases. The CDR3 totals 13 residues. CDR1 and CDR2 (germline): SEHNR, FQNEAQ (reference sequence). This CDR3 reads CASSRTGSTEAFF. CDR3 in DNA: TGTGCCAGCAGCCGAACAGGGTCCACTGAAGCTTTCTTT. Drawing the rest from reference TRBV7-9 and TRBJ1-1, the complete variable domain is DTGVSQNPRHKITKRGQNVTFRCDPISEHNRLYWYRQTLGQGPEFLTYFQNEAQLEKSRLLSDRFSAERPKGSFSTLEIQRTEQGDSAMYLCASSRTGSTEAFFGQGTRLTVV.

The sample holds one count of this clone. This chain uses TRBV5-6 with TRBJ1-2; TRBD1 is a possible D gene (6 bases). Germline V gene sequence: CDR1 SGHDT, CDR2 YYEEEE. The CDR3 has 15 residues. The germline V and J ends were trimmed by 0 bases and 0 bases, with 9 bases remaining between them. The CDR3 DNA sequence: TGTGCCAGCAGCTTGGTGGGGGGCTCTAACTATGGCTACACCTTC. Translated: CASSLVGGSNYGYTF. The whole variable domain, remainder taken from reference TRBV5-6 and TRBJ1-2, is DAGVTQSPTHLIKTRGQQVTLRCSPKSGHDTVSWYQQALGQGPQFIFQYYEEEERQRGNFPDRFSGHQFPNYSSELNVNALLLGDSALYLCASSLVGGSNYGYTFGSGTRLTVV.

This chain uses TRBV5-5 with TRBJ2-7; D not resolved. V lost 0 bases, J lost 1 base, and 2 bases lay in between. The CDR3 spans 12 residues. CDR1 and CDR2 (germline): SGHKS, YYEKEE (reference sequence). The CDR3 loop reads CASSLVSYEQYF. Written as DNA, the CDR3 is TGTGCCAGCAGCTTGGTGTCCTACGAGCAGTACTTC.

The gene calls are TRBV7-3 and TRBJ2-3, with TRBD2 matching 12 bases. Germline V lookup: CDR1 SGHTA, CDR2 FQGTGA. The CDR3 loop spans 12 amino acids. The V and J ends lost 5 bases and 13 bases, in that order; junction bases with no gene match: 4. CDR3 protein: CASSPTSGRKYF. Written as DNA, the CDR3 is TGTGCCAGCAGCCCCACTAGCGGGAGGAAGTATTTT.

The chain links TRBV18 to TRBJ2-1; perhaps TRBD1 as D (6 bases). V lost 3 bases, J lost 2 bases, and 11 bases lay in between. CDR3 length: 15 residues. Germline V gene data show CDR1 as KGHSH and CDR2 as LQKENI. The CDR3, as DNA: TGTGCCAGCTCACCGGGACAAAATACCTACAATGAGCAGTTCTTC. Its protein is CASSPGQNTYNEQFF.

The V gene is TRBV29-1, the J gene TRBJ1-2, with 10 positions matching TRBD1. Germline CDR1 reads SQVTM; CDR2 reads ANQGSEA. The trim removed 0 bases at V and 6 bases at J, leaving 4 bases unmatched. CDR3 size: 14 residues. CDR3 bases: TGCAGCGTTGAAGATAGGACAGGGGGGAATGGCTACACCTTC. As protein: CSVEDRTGGNGYTF.